Sequencing of this T cell receptor (beta chain) was carried out in a study of blood T cell repertoires in COVID-19. Under the authors' procedure: Quantification of nucleated cells was approximated via reference gene primer amplification. Clones were sequenced by immunoSEQ multiplex PCR, and TCRdb holds only the in-frame ones, with some missing. The V and J calls and clone size were taken over from that table, and D and trimming were inferred from the DNA. The sample has hundreds of thousands of clones, roughly three quarters seen once. The length of the CDR3 is 15 residues. The germline V gene has CDR1 ENHRY and CDR2 SYGVKD. V shed 8 bases, J shed 6 bases, and the junction held 10 bases outside the gene matches.

Input material: peripheral blood. The chain has TRBV10-3 and TRBJ1-6, with TRBD1 matching over 7 bases. This receptor was identified in a woman in her thirties or forties with active or convalescent COVID-19. CDR3 bases: TGTGCCATCGGACCCCGGGACAGCCCTAATTCACCCCTCCACTTT. Protein sequence: CAIGPRDSPNSPLHF.